The rows below give T cell receptor beta chains drawn from one sample of a study of graft-versus-host responses after intestinal transplantation. Their target antigens are unknown. Produced via immunoSEQ multiplex PCR; TCRdb's table is partial and in-frame only. This sample has about 88,000 clones, with 94% found just once. The specimen comprised unstimulated CD4+ T cells sorted from spleen or lymph node cells, sampled before transplant. The receptors stem from a human donor who was the organ donor for an intestinal transplant. Each CDR3 is given with its conserved first and last residue. The D gene is left open where the match is weak.

j_call	v_call	d_call	cdr3_nt	cdr3_aa
TRBJ2-1	TRBV5-4	NA	TGTGCCAGCAGGGCCGAGGGGGTCCCTGTTGTTCGGCAGTTCTTC	CASRAEGVPVVRQFF
TRBJ2-6	TRBV6-4	NA	TGTGCCAGCAGTGGGGAGGGGGCGCTTGGGGCCAACGTCCTGACTTTC	CASSGEGALGANVLTF
TRBJ2-7	TRBV4-1	NA	TGCGCCAGCAGCCAAGCCTCCGGGTACGAGCAGTACTTC	CASSQASGYEQYF
TRBJ1-5	TRBV6-5	TRBD1	TGTGCCAGCAGCGGGACAGGGGGCAATCAGCCCCAGCATTTT	CASSGTGGNQPQHF
TRBJ1-2	TRBV4-3	NA	TGCGCCAGCAGCCGAAGCCGGGACACCCAAGCTGGCTACACCTTC	CASSRSRDTQAGYTF
TRBJ1-6	TRBV10-3	NA	TGTGCCATCAGACAGGGCAGTAATTCACCCCTCCACTTT	CAIRQGSNSPLHF
TRBJ2-2	TRBV10-3	TRBD2	TGTGCCATCAGCGGCGAGCTAGCGGGTAACACCGGGGAGCTGTTTTTT	CAISGELAGNTGELFF
TRBJ2-5	TRBV28	NA	TGTGCCAGCTGTCCCTTTACGAAGACCCAGTACTTC	CASCPFTKTQYF
TRBJ1-1	TRBV5-4	TRBD1	TGTGCCAGCAGCTCAGGGGGAGGACCGAACACTGAAGCTTTCTTT	CASSSGGGPNTEAFF
TRBJ2-7	TRBV7-8	TRBD2	TGTGCCAGCAGCCCACAATCTAGCGGGGTGGCCTACGAGCAGTACTTC	CASSPQSSGVAYEQYF
TRBJ2-3	TRBV7-9	NA	TGTGCCAGCAGCTTAGACAGGCCAGATACGCAGTATTTT	CASSLDRPDTQYF
TRBJ1-6	TRBV9	NA	TGTGCCAGCAGCGTCCTCGATACAAGTTCGAGATCACCCCTCCACTTT	CASSVLDTSSRSPLHF
TRBJ1-6	TRBV6-5	NA	TGTGCCAGCAGTTATTGGCGGACGAATTCACCCCTCCACTTT	CASSYWRTNSPLHF
TRBJ2-5	TRBV2	TRBD1	TGTGCCAGCAGGAACAGGGGGGAGACCCAGTACTTC	CASRNRGETQYF
TRBJ1-2	TRBV28	NA	TGTGCCAGCAGTTTGAACTATGGCTACACCTTC	CASSLNYGYTF
TRBJ2-7	TRBV10-2	TRBD2	TGCGCCAGCAGGCGGGAGGGGTACGAGCAGTACTTC	CASRREGYEQYF